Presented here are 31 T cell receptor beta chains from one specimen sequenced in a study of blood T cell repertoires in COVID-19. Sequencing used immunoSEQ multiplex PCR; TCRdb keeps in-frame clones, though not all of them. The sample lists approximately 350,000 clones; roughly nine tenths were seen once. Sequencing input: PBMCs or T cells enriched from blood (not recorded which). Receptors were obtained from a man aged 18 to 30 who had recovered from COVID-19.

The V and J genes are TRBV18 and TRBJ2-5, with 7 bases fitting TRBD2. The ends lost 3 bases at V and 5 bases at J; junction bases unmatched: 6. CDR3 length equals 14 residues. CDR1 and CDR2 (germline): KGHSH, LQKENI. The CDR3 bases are TGTGCCAGCTCACCCCCCCCGCGGGAGGAGACCCAGTACTTC. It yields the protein CASSPPPREETQYF.

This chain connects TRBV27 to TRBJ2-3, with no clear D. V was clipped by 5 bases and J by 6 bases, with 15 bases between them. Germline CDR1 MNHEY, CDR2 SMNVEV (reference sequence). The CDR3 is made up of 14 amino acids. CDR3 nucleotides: TGTGCCAGCAGTGCCCGACTCGACGGGGATACGCAGTATTTT. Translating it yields CASSARLDGDTQYF.

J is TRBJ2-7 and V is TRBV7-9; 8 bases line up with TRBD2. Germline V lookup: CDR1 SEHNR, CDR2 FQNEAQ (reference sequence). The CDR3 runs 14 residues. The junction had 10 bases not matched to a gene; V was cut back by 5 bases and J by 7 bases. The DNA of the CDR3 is TGTGCCAGCAGCACCGGGACTAGTCTGGTTGAGCAGTACTTC. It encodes CASSTGTSLVEQYF.

This CDR3 reads CASRTAFEQPQHF. As DNA, the CDR3 is TGTGCCAGCAGAACAGCTTTTGAGCAGCCCCAGCATTTT. This chain connects TRBV2 to TRBJ1-5, with D unclear. V lost 6 bases to trimming and J lost 7 bases, with 13 bases between them. There are 13 residues in the CDR3. Germline V lookup: CDR1 SNHLY, CDR2 FYNNEI.

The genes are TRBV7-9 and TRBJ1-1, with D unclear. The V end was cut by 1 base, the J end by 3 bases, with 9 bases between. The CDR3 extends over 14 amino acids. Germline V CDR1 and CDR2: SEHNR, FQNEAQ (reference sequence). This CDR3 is CASSLDPEYTEAFF. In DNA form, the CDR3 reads TGTGCCAGCAGCTTAGATCCAGAATACACTGAAGCTTTCTTT.

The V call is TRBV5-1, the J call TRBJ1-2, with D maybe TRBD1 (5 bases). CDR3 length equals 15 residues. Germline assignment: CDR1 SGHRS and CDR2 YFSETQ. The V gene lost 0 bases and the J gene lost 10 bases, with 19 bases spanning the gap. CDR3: CASSLDSSGGADYTF. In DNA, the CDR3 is TGCGCCAGCAGCTTGGATAGTTCCGGAGGGGCCGACTACACCTTC.

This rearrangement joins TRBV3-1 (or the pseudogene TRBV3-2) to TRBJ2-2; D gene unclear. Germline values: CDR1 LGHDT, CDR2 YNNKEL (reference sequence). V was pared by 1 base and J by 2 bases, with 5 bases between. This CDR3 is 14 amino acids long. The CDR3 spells CASSQVDNTGELFF. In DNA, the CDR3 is TGTGCCAGCAGCCAAGTAGATAACACCGGGGAGCTGTTTTTT.

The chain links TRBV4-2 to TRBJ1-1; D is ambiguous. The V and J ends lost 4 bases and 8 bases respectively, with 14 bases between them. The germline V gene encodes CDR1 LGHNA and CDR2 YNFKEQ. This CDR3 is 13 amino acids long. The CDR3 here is CASSLPLEGEAFF. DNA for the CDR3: TGTGCCAGCAGCCTCCCCCTGGAGGGCGAAGCTTTCTTT.

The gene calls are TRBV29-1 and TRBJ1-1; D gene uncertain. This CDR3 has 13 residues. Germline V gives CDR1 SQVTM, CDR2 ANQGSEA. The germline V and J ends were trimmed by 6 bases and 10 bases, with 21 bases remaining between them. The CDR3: CSVEKDFPNLAFF. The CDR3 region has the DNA TGCAGCGTCGAAAAGGACTTCCCAAACTTAGCTTTCTTT.

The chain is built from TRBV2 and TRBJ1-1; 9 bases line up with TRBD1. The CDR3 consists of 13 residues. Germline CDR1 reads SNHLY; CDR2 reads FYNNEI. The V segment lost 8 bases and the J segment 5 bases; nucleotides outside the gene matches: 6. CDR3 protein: CASAPQGATEAFF. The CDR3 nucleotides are TGTGCCAGCGCACCACAGGGGGCAACTGAAGCTTTCTTT.

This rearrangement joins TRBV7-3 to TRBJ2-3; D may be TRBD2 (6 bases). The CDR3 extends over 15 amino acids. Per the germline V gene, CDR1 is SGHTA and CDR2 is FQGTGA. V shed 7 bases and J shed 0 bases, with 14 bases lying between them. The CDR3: CASTETGESTDTQYF. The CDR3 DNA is TGTGCCAGCACGGAGACGGGGGAGAGCACAGATACGCAGTATTTT. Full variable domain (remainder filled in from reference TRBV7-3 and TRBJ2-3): GAGVSQTPSNKVTEKGKYVELRCDPISGHTALYWYRQSLGQGPEFLIYFQGTGAADDSGLPNDRFFAVRPEGSVSTLKIQRTERGDSAVYLCASTETGESTDTQYFGPGTRLTVL.

CDR3 protein: CASRIQLMNTEAFF. CDR3 bases: TGCGCCAGTAGAATTCAACTTATGAACACTGAAGCTTTCTTT. The chain has TRBV5-1 and TRBJ1-1; D not resolved. The CDR3 spans 14 residues. Trimming removed 8 bases at V and 0 bases at J, with 14 bases between. Germline CDR1 reads SGHRS; CDR2 reads YFSETQ.

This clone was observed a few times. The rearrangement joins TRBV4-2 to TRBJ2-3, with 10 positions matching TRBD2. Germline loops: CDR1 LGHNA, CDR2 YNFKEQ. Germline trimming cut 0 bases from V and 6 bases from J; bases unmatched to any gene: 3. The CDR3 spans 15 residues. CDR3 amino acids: CASSQDGTSADTQYF. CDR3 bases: TGTGCCAGCAGCCAAGACGGGACTAGCGCGGATACGCAGTATTTT.

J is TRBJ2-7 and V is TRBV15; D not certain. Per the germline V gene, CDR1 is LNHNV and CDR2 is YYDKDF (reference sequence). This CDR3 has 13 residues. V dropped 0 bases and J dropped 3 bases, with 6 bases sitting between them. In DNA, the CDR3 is TGTGCCACCAGCAGAGACAGAATCTACGAGCAGTACTTC. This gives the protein CATSRDRIYEQYF.

The CDR3 loop is CASSQYNEQFF. As DNA, the CDR3 is TGTGCCAGCTCACAGTACAATGAGCAGTTCTTC. This chain links TRBV2 with TRBJ2-1, with D hard to call. Trimming removed 8 bases at V and 4 bases at J, with 6 bases between. The CDR3 length is 11 residues. The germline CDR1 and CDR2 sequences are SNHLY and FYNNEI.

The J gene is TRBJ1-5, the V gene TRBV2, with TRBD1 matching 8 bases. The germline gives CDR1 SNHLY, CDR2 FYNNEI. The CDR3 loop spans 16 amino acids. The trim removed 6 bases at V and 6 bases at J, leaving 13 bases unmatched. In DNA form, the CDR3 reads TGTGCCAGCAGCCAGGGGGCTTTTGTTTCTGGTCAGCCCCAGCATTTT. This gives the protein CASSQGAFVSGQPQHF. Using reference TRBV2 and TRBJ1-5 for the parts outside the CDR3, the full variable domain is EPEVTQTPSHQVTQMGQEVILRCVPISNHLYFYWYRQILGQKVEFLVSFYNNEISEKSEIFDDQFSVERPDGSNFTLKIRSTKLEDSAMYFCASSQGAFVSGQPQHFGDGTRLSIL.

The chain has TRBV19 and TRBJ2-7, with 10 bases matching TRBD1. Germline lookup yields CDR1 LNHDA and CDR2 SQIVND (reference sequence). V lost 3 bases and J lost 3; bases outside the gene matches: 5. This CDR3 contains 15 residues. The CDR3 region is CASSISGQGVYEQYF. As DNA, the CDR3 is TGTGCCAGTAGTATCTCTGGACAGGGGGTCTACGAGCAGTACTTC.

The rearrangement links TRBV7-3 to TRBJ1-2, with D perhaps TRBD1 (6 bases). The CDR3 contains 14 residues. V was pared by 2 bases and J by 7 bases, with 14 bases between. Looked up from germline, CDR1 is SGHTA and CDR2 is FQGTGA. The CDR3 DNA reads TGTGCCAGCAGCTTAGAACAGGGAATAGGTGGCTACACCTTC. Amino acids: CASSLEQGIGGYTF.

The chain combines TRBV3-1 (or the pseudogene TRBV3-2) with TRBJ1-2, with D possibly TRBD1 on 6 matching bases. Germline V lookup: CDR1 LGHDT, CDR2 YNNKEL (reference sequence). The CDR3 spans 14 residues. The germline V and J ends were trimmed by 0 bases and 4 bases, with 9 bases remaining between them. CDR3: CASSQDGGGYGYTF. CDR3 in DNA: TGTGCCAGCAGCCAAGATGGGGGCGGCTATGGCTACACCTTC.

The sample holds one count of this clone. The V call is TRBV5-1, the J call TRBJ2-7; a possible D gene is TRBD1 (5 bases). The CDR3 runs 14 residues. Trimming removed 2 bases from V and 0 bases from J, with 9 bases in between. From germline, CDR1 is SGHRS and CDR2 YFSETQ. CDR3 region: CASSFGDSSYEQYF. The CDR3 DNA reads TGCGCCAGCAGCTTCGGTGACAGCTCCTACGAGCAGTACTTC.

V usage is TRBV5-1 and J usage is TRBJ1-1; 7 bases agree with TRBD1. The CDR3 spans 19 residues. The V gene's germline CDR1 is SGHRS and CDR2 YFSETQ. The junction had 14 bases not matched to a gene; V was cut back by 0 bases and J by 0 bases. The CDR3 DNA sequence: TGCGCCAGCAGCTTGGGGGACAGCGTTTCTCTTAGGATGAACACTGAAGCTTTCTTT. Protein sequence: CASSLGDSVSLRMNTEAFF. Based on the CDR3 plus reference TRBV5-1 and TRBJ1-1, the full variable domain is KAGVTQTPRYLIKTRGQQVTLSCSPISGHRSVSWYQQTPGQGLQFLFEYFSETQRNKGNFPGRFSGRQFSNSRSEMNVSTLELGDSALYLCASSLGDSVSLRMNTEAFFGQGTRLTVV.

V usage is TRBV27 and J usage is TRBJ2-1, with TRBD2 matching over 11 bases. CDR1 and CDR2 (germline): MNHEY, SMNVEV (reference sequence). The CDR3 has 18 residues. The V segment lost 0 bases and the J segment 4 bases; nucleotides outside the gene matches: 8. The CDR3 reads CASSLSTLAGGSYNEQFF. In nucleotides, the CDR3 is TGTGCCAGCAGTTTATCAACTCTAGCGGGGGGTTCTTACAATGAGCAGTTCTTC.

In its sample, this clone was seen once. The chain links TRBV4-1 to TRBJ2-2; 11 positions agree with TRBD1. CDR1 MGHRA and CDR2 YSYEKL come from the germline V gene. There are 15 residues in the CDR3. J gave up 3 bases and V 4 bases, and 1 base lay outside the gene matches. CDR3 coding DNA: TGCGCCAGCAGCCTGGGACAGGGGGACACCGGGGAGCTGTTTTTT. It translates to CASSLGQGDTGELFF.

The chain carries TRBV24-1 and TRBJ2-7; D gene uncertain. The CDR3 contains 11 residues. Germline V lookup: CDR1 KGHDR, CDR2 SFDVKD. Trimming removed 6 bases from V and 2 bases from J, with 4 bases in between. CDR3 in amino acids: CATSTAYEQYF. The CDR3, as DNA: TGTGCCACCAGTACGGCCTACGAGCAGTACTTC.

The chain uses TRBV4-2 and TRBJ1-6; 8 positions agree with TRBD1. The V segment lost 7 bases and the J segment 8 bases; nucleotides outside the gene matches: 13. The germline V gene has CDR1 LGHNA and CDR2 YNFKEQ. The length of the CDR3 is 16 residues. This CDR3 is CASNAARTGNDSPLHF. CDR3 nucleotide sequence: TGTGCCAGCAACGCGGCACGGACAGGGAATGATTCACCCCTCCACTTT.

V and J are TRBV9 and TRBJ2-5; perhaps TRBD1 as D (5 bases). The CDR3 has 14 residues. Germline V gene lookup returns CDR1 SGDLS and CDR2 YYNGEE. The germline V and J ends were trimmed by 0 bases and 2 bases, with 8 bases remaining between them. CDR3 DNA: TGTGCCAGCAGCGTAGGACAGCTACAAGAGACCCAGTACTTC. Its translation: CASSVGQLQETQYF. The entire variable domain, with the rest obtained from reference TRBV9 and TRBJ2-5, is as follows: DSGVTQTPKHLITATGQRVTLRCSPRSGDLSVYWYQQSLDQGLQFLIQYYNGEERAKGNILERFSAQQFPDLHSELNLSSLELGDSALYFCASSVGQLQETQYFGPGTRLLVL.

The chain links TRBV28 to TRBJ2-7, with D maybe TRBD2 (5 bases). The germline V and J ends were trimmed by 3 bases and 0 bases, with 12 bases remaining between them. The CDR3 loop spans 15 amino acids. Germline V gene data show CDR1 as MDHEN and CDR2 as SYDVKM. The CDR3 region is CASSLLGAYSYEQYF. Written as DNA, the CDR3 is TGTGCCAGCAGTTTGTTGGGAGCGTACTCCTACGAGCAGTACTTC.

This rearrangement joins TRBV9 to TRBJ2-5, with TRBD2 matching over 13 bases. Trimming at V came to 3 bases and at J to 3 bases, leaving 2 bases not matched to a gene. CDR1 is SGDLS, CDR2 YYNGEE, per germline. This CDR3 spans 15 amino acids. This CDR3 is CASSGGLAGEETQYF. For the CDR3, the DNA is TGTGCCAGCAGCGGTGGACTAGCGGGAGAAGAGACCCAGTACTTC.

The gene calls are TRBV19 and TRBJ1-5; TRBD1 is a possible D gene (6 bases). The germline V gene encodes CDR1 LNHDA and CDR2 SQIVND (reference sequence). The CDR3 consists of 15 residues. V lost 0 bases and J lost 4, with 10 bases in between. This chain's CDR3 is CASSIEGAANQPQHF. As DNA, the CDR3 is TGTGCCAGTAGTATAGAGGGGGCAGCTAATCAGCCCCAGCATTTT.

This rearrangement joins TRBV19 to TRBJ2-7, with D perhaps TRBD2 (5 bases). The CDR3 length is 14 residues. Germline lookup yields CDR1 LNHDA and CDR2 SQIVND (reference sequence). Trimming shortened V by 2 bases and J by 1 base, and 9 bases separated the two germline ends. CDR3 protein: CASSILLGSYEQYF. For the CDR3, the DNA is TGTGCCAGTAGTATATTACTAGGATCCTACGAGCAGTACTTC. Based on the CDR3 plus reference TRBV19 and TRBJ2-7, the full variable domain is DGGITQSPKYLFRKEGQNVTLSCEQNLNHDAMYWYRQDPGQGLRLIYYSQIVNDFQKGDIAEGYSVSREKKESFPLTVTSAQKNPTAFYLCASSILLGSYEQYFGPGTRLTVT.

The CDR3 sequence is CASTLRDRANEQFF. For the CDR3, the DNA is TGTGCCAGTACCCTCCGGGACAGGGCGAATGAGCAGTTCTTC. The V gene is TRBV19, the J gene TRBJ2-1, with 9 nucleotides matching TRBD1. Germline-derived CDR1 and CDR2 are LNHDA and SQIVND (reference sequence). The CDR3 length is 14 residues. V shed 7 bases, J shed 7 bases, and the junction held 8 bases outside the gene matches.